This T cell receptor (beta chain) stems from a study of glioma-infiltrating T cells after dendritic cell vaccination. Clones were sequenced by immunoSEQ multiplex PCR, and TCRdb holds only the in-frame ones, with some missing. Here the sample spans about 99,000 clones, 75% to 90% being singletons. The time point denotes: after dendritic cell vaccination, including at tumor progression/relapse. All glioblastoma patients lacked an isocitrate dehydrogenase mutation. The source of this sequence is a human donor with glioblastoma. The sample consisted of blood, taken after dendritic cell vaccination.

The CDR3 here is CASSSTGGSGEQYF. Written as DNA, the CDR3 is TGTGCCAGCTCATCGACAGGGGGCTCCGGCGAGCAGTACTTC. The chain employs TRBV18 and TRBJ2-7; 10 nucleotides align to TRBD1. The germline V gene has CDR1 KGHSH and CDR2 LQKENI. J gave up 6 bases and V 5 bases, and 7 bases lay outside the gene matches. The CDR3 spans 14 residues.